The 15 T cell receptor beta chains below come from one sample, sequenced in a study of OX40 agonist ivuxolimab in advanced cancers. Clones were sequenced by immunoSEQ multiplex PCR, and TCRdb holds only the in-frame ones, with some missing. The sample carries about 68,000 clones, roughly nine tenths recorded once. The sequences come from CD4+ or CD8+ T cells sorted from blood, collected in a trial of the OX40 agonist ivuxolimab. The origin of the receptors is an adult with an advanced solid tumor such as melanoma, head and neck, liver or kidney cancer.

The V call is TRBV6-1, the J call TRBJ1-2, with D possibly matching TRBD1 (6 bases). CDR3 length: 13 residues. V was pared by 4 bases and J by 9 bases, with 15 bases between. Germline V gene lookup returns CDR1 MNHNS and CDR2 SASEGT. CDR3 loop: CASSGGSRGSYTF. The CDR3 bases are TGTGCCAGCAGTGGAGGGAGCAGGGGAAGCTACACCTTC.

The J gene is TRBJ1-2, the V gene TRBV28; weak D call: TRBD1 (5 bases). This CDR3 region has 13 residues. V lost 5 bases and J lost 10, with 17 bases in between. Germline loops: CDR1 MDHEN, CDR2 SYDVKM. CDR3 bases: TGTGCCAGCAGTCCGGGGTGGACACCCTTCTACACCTTC. As protein: CASSPGWTPFYTF.

The rearrangement links TRBV27 to TRBJ1-2; D is unresolved. V gave up 4 bases and J gave up 4 bases, with 16 bases separating them. The CDR3 is made up of 15 amino acids. The V gene's germline CDR1 is MNHEY and CDR2 SMNVEV (reference sequence). The CDR3 spells CASSSPERKLYGYTF. DNA of the CDR3: TGTGCCAGCAGTTCTCCGGAGAGGAAACTCTATGGCTACACCTTC.

The rearrangement links TRBV27 to TRBJ2-5; 10 bases are a match to TRBD2. V was pared by 8 bases and J by 2 bases, with 8 bases of the junction left unmatched. The CDR3 is 15 amino acids. From germline, CDR1 is MNHEY and CDR2 SMNVEV (reference sequence). CDR3 sequence reads: CASRGGLARQETQYF. CDR3 DNA sequence: TGTGCCAGCCGTGGGGGACTAGCGAGACAAGAGACCCAGTACTTC.

This clone was seen a single time. The V and J genes are TRBV5-1 and TRBJ2-7; TRBD1 matches 8 bases. This CDR3 contains 15 residues. Trimming removed 1 base from V and 4 bases from J; junction bases left unmatched: 7. Germline CDR1 and CDR2: SGHRS and YFSETQ. In DNA form, the CDR3 reads TGCGCCAGCAGCTTGTCATCAGGGGGCACGTACGAGCAGTACTTC. Translation gives CASSLSSGGTYEQYF.

The chain uses TRBV5-1 and TRBJ2-1; TRBD2 aligns across 15 bases. Germline CDR1 is SGHRS and CDR2 is YFSETQ. The CDR3 length is 16 residues. The junction had 2 bases not matched to a gene; V was cut back by 0 bases and J by 7 bases. The CDR3 sequence: CASSLGTSGRVNEQFF. Written as DNA, the CDR3 is TGCGCCAGCAGCTTGGGGACTAGCGGGAGGGTGAATGAGCAGTTCTTC.

This rearrangement joins TRBV11-2 to TRBJ2-5; D is possibly TRBD1 (6 bases). CDR1 and CDR2 from the germline V gene are SGHAT and FQNNGV. The CDR3 is 13 residues long. Deletions cut 6 bases from V and 9 bases from J, with 17 bases between. For the CDR3, the DNA is TGTGCCAGCAGGGACCCGGGACACCGTCCCCAGTACTTC. Its protein product is CASRDPGHRPQYF.

This rearrangement joins TRBV10-3 to TRBJ2-2; 13 positions agree with TRBD2. The CDR3 is 16 residues long. The ends lost 6 bases at V and 4 bases at J; junction bases unmatched: 5. Germline loops: CDR1 ENHRY, CDR2 SYGVKD. In nucleotides, the CDR3 is TGTGCCATCAGCAACGGACTAGCGGGAGTCACCGGGGAGCTGTTTTTT. It specifies CAISNGLAGVTGELFF.

The chain joins TRBV10-2 to TRBJ1-1; D gene ambiguous. The CDR3 totals 13 residues. The ends were cut back, 6 bases at V and 2 bases at J, with 10 bases in the middle. CDR1 is WSHSY and CDR2 is SAAADI in the germline V gene. CDR3 bases: TGCGCCAGCAGAGGCAGCCAAAACACTGAAGCTTTCTTT. Protein product: CASRGSQNTEAFF.

This chain uses TRBV19 with TRBJ2-7, with a weak D call TRBD2 (6 bases). CDR1 and CDR2 from the germline V gene are LNHDA and SQIVND (reference sequence). V was trimmed by 3 bases and J by 2 bases, leaving 17 bases between them. The CDR3 is made up of 16 amino acids. The CDR3 sequence: CASSMPRGATTYEQYF. Written as DNA, the CDR3 is TGTGCCAGTAGTATGCCACGCGGGGCCACCACCTACGAGCAGTACTTC.

This clone was recorded once. V is TRBV7-8 and J is TRBJ2-7; D is uncertain. Germline CDR1 is SGHVS and CDR2 is FQNEAQ. Trimming took 4 bases from V and 3 from J, leaving 13 bases between them. The CDR3 is made up of 14 amino acids. This CDR3 is CASSSQTGFYEQYF. In nucleotides, the CDR3 is TGTGCCAGCAGCTCTCAAACGGGTTTCTACGAGCAGTACTTC. The full variable domain, in which reference TRBV7-8 and TRBJ2-7 provide the parts outside the CDR3, is GAGVSQSPRYKVAKRGQDVALRCDPISGHVSLFWYQQALGQGPEFLTYFQNEAQLDKSGLPSDRFFAERPEGSVSTLKIQRTQQEDSAVYLCASSSQTGFYEQYFGPGTRLTVT.

CDR3 bases: TGCGCCAGCAACCCTGGCCCCTACAATGAGCAGTTCTTC. This sequence encodes CASNPGPYNEQFF. The chain employs TRBV10-2 and TRBJ2-1; D not certain. Germline V lookup: CDR1 WSHSY, CDR2 SAAADI. V was shortened by 7 bases and J by 2 bases, with 9 bases between the two germline ends. The CDR3 has 13 amino acids.

The genes are TRBV7-9 and TRBJ2-1, with 8 positions matching TRBD2. Germline V lookup: CDR1 SEHNR, CDR2 FQNEAQ (reference sequence). This CDR3 has 15 residues. V lost 3 bases to trimming and J lost 5 bases; unmatched junction nucleotides: 6. DNA for the CDR3: TGTGCCAGCAGCTTTGGACTAGCCCTAAACAATGAGCAGTTCTTC. This sequence encodes CASSFGLALNNEQFF.

V usage is TRBV27 and J usage is TRBJ2-7; tentatively, D is TRBD2 (5 bases). The V end was cut by 6 bases, the J end by 6 bases, with 12 bases between. Germline loops: CDR1 MNHEY, CDR2 SMNVEV (reference sequence). The CDR3 is 12 amino acids. This chain's CDR3 is CASRLRAGEQYF. CDR3 nucleotides: TGTGCCAGCAGGTTGAGGGCCGGCGAGCAGTACTTC.

The V and J genes are TRBV19 and TRBJ2-3; 10 bases are a match to TRBD2. The ends lost 5 bases at V and 1 base at J; junction bases unmatched: 3. The CDR3 extends over 15 amino acids. Germline values: CDR1 LNHDA, CDR2 SQIVND (reference sequence). The CDR3 spells CASSRGTSGTDTQYF. The CDR3 nucleotides are TGTGCCAGTAGTCGAGGGACTAGCGGCACAGATACGCAGTATTTT.